This T cell receptor (beta chain) was documented in a study of cytomegalovirus exposure and HLA in healthy donors. Study-wide results and limits: CMV serostatus stood as the only immune exposure information on hand. For most TCR sequences rarity was the rule, although some public TCRs occurred in many donors. A later analysis found TCR association rates differed by HLA locus, highest for DRB1 and lowest for HLA-C.

With 60 Vbeta and 13 Jbeta primers, the PCR was carried out. Some clones are missing from TCRdb's copy, which holds only in-frame ones; the method was immunoSEQ multiplex PCR. The sample has roughly 130,000 clones; 73% are singletons. Worth noting for this clone: Antigen specificity is unknown.

Trimming cost V 0 bases and J 6 bases, with 14 bases left between them. The CDR3 covers 15 residues. Germline CDR1 is MGHRA and CDR2 is YSYEKL. Sample: PBMCs. This sequence was found in a woman between 40 and 50 years old in good health and CMV-seronegative. The rearrangement joins TRBV4-1 to TRBJ1-2; D remains unclear. The CDR3 loop is CASSQDAGGMHGYTF. In DNA, the CDR3 is TGCGCCAGCAGCCAAGATGCCGGAGGGATGCATGGCTACACCTTC.